This T cell receptor (beta chain) is drawn from a study of T cell responses to AZD1222 COVID-19 vaccine. Study results and limitations: Unmutated regions of variants are reportedly targeted by nearly half of spike-specific TCRs.

The protocol was immunoSEQ multiplex PCR, while the TCRdb copy is restricted to in-frame clones and leaves out a portion. The sample records approximately 190,000 clones, 92% being singletons. Remarks on this clone: Antigen unknown.

The V segment lost 3 bases and the J segment 0 bases; nucleotides outside the gene matches: 7. Germline V lookup: CDR1 MRHNA, CDR2 SNTAGT. The CDR3 length is 18 residues. This receptor was identified in an adult in good health. The chain employs TRBV6-4 and TRBJ1-6, with 8 bases matching TRBD1. Material: peripheral blood, obtained on day 0 of AZD1222 vaccination. In DNA form, the CDR3 reads TGTGCCAGCAGTGAATGGACAGGGATGAGCTCCTATAATTCACCCCTCCACTTT. As protein: CASSEWTGMSSYNSPLHF.